The 13 T cell receptor beta chains in this list originate from one sample, sequenced in a study of blood T cell repertoires in COVID-19. Measured with immunoSEQ multiplex PCR; TCRdb has only the in-frame clones, and not every one. Here the sample spans about 370,000 clones, 85% to 90% being singletons. Sequenced material: PBMCs or T cells enriched from blood (not recorded which). These receptors were taken from a man aged 18 to 35 who had recovered from COVID-19.

The chain couples TRBV25-1 to TRBJ2-5, with D perhaps TRBD2 (6 bases). The length of the CDR3 is 13 residues. The V and J ends lost 1 base and 10 bases respectively, with 13 bases between them. From germline, CDR1 is MGHDK and CDR2 SYGVNS. CDR3 DNA: TGTGCCAGCAGTGAATCGAGGGACTGGGACCAGTACTTC. Protein product: CASSESRDWDQYF. The full variable domain, with the rest looked up from reference TRBV25-1 and TRBJ2-5, is EADIYQTPRYLVIGTGKKITLECSQTMGHDKMYWYQQDPGMELHLIHYSYGVNSTEKGDLSSESTVSRIRTEHFPLTLESARPSHTSQYLCASSESRDWDQYFGPGTRLLVL.

The CDR3 DNA follows: TGCGCCAGCAGCTTGGCATGGGACAGAAGCTACGAGCAGTACTTC. This sequence encodes CASSLAWDRSYEQYF. The rearrangement joins TRBV5-1 to TRBJ2-7; 7 bases match TRBD1. V shed 0 bases and J 3 bases; nucleotides not matched to a gene: 6. Germline V lookup: CDR1 SGHRS, CDR2 YFSETQ. This CDR3 is 15 amino acids long.

This chain connects TRBV6-2 or TRBV6-3 to TRBJ1-1; 7 bases fit TRBD1. With V trimmed by 2 bases and J by 3 bases, 3 bases remained unmatched. Germline-derived CDR1 and CDR2 are MNHEY and SVGEGT. CDR3 length equals 14 residues. The CDR3 sequence is CASSYGRGDTEAFF. DNA of the CDR3: TGTGCCAGCAGTTACGGCAGGGGGGACACTGAAGCTTTCTTT.

This chain joins TRBV12-3 or TRBV12-4 and TRBJ1-1, with D possibly matching TRBD1 (5 bases). This CDR3 contains 13 residues. V was cut by 9 bases and J by 4 bases, with 15 bases left in between. This CDR3 reads CASQQALGTEAFF. In DNA, the CDR3 is TGTGCCAGTCAACAGGCTCTGGGCACTGAAGCTTTCTTT.

The V gene is TRBV15, the J gene TRBJ2-1; 9 nucleotides agree with TRBD1. There are 14 residues in the CDR3. Germline CDR1 and CDR2: LNHNV and YYDKDF (reference sequence). The J segment lost 6 bases and the V segment lost 4 bases, leaving 4 bases of the junction unmatched. DNA of the CDR3: TGTGCCACCAGCACCGACAGGGGGTCCAATGAGCAGTTCTTC. It encodes CATSTDRGSNEQFF.

The chain uses TRBV7-3 and TRBJ2-2; D is ambiguous. The germline CDR1 and CDR2 sequences are SGHTA and FQGTGA. The CDR3 sequence is 17 residues long. V lost 5 bases and J lost 1, with 17 bases in between. CDR3 sequence (DNA): TGTGCCAGCAGCCCCGCGGTTGGGTTAGGGAACACCGGGGAGCTGTTTTTT. Its translation is CASSPAVGLGNTGELFF.

V and J are TRBV5-1 and TRBJ2-5; D unclear. The CDR3 extends over 16 amino acids. Germline V gives CDR1 SGHRS, CDR2 YFSETQ. V dropped 2 bases and J dropped 0 bases, with 14 bases sitting between them. The CDR3 loop reads CASSLDANPYQETQYF. DNA for the CDR3: TGCGCCAGCAGCTTAGATGCGAACCCCTACCAAGAGACCCAGTACTTC. Combining the CDR3 with reference TRBV5-1 and TRBJ2-5 gives the whole variable domain KAGVTQTPRYLIKTRGQQVTLSCSPISGHRSVSWYQQTPGQGLQFLFEYFSETQRNKGNFPGRFSGRQFSNSRSEMNVSTLELGDSALYLCASSLDANPYQETQYFGPGTRLLVL.

The CDR3 DNA reads as TGTGCCAGCCGAACAGGGGGAGGCTACGAGCAGTACTTC. This codes for CASRTGGGYEQYF. The J gene is TRBJ2-7, the V gene TRBV7-2; TRBD1 agrees at 8 bases. The CDR3 is 13 residues long. The germline gives CDR1 SGHTA, CDR2 FQGNSA. J lost 3 bases, V lost 8 bases, and 6 bases had no gene match. Looking up the rest from reference TRBV7-2 and TRBJ2-7 gives the full variable domain: GAGVSQSPSNKVTEKGKDVELRCDPISGHTALYWYRQSLGQGLEFLIYFQGNSAPDKSGLPSDRFSAERTGGSVSTLTIQRTQQEDSAVYLCASRTGGGYEQYFGPGTRLTVT.

The V and J genes are TRBV11-3 and TRBJ2-1; 9 bases are a match to TRBD1. V trimming: 6 bases; J trimming: 5 bases; junction bases outside the gene matches: 5. The germline V gene has CDR1 SGHNT and CDR2 YENEEA. The CDR3 consists of 14 residues. CDR3 amino acids: CASSRDRDNNEQFF. CDR3 in DNA: TGTGCCAGCAGTCGGGACAGGGACAACAATGAGCAGTTCTTC.

This clone occurred a few times. The chain links TRBV11-2 to TRBJ1-2, with D perhaps TRBD1 (5 bases). CDR3 length: 16 amino acids. V was shortened by 5 bases and J by 4 bases, with 20 bases between the two germline ends. Germline CDR1 is SGHAT and CDR2 is FQNNGV. CDR3 in amino acids: CASSPSPTERFYGYTF. CDR3 bases: TGTGCCAGCAGCCCGTCACCGACAGAGAGATTCTATGGCTACACCTTC.

The sample holds a few counts of this clone. The gene calls are TRBV3-1 (or the pseudogene TRBV3-2) and TRBJ1-4; 10 bases are shared with TRBD1. The germline CDR1 and CDR2 sequences are LGHDT and YNNKEL (reference sequence). The CDR3 has 16 residues. Trimming removed 1 base from V and 8 bases from J; junction bases left unmatched: 7. The DNA of the CDR3 is TGTGCCAGCAGCCAAGGGAGGACAGGGGGAGGCGAAAAACTGTTTTTT. As protein: CASSQGRTGGGEKLFF.

V gene TRBV12-5 combines with J gene TRBJ2-2, with 9 bases that match TRBD2. The V segment lost 3 bases and the J segment 7 bases; nucleotides outside the gene matches: 9. Germline V gene sequence: CDR1 LGHNT, CDR2 FRNRAP. There are 16 residues in the CDR3. In DNA form, the CDR3 reads TGTGCTAGTGGTTTCTGGCTAGCGGGACGGGACGGGGAGCTGTTTTTT. Its translation is CASGFWLAGRDGELFF.

The chain carries TRBV2 and TRBJ1-5; D perhaps matches TRBD1 (6 bases). Germline assignment: CDR1 SNHLY and CDR2 FYNNEI. The V end was cut by 5 bases, the J end by 7 bases, with 15 bases between. The CDR3 covers 14 residues. CDR3 in amino acids: CASSPTGRGQPQHF. In nucleotides, the CDR3 is TGTGCCAGCAGTCCGACAGGCCGAGGGCAGCCCCAGCATTTT.